This T cell receptor beta chain was profiled in a study of beta chain features in type 1 diabetes (dated by TCRdb to the late 2010s). About the study as a whole: Mean age, gender distribution, total cell number and subset yield were not different between patients and healthy donors. A total of 85 million to 140 million sorted cells were examined across all samples, and a strong correlation was observed between cell number per subset and RNA yield. In the study, recently diagnosed type 1 diabetes patients and matched healthy donors were compared on the TCRB repertoires of their sorted circulating CD4+ T cell subsets. Naive and central memory subsets were obtained from all 30 or so donors, but regulatory and stem cell-like memory subsets were isolated from only 8 patients and roughly eight healthy donors. The paper's findings and limits, for the study overall: Shorter templates might have been favored by PCR, but patient and control samples were amplified and corrected together, so both groups would have been affected equally by any skew. Because small numbers of individuals were included in the HLA sub-analyses, any influence of HLA type on TCRB rearrangement was left unresolved. Fewer insertions and more nucleotide deletions at VDJ recombination sites were observed in patients with type 1 diabetes, implying thymic rearrangement abnormalities. Because cDNA rather than genomic DNA was sequenced, highly expressing activated cells could have been over-represented, although no difference in activation and CD3 levels was found between groups. A moderate but significant shortening of TCRB CDR3 length was observed in type 1 diabetes patients in all four CD4+ subsets. Naive, central memory and regulatory TCRB repertoires appeared to be more alike among patients than among healthy donors.

The High Capacity cDNA Reverse Transcription Kit was used to reverse transcribe all of the isolated RNA, meaning that expressed TCRB transcripts were what got sequenced. Deep immunoSEQ sequencing was applied to naive, central memory and regulatory T cell samples, giving an average of around 3.4 million total reads per sample. Sorted cells were lysed in RLT buffer and RNA was extracted with DNase-treated RNeasy Micro or Mini kits, depending on cell number. Each cell subset was processed on its own to prevent cross-contamination, while patient and healthy donor samples were processed together. The immunoSEQ multiplex PCR was used to amplify TCRB sequences from cDNA, yielding 87-bp fragments that span the CDR3 region. Amplicons were sequenced on the Illumina HiSeq platform. Turning to the authors' computational methods: PCR bias was corrected computationally using synthetic template baselines, and reads within Hamming distance 2 were collapsed, with unmergeable singletons discarded. Reads were aligned against IMGT so that V, D and J genes, CDR3 length and insertions or deletions at six rearrangement sites could be assigned. Within each subset, clonotype counts were normalized to sorted cell number, and only after that were true diversity and Gini coefficients computed with the tcR R package. Repertoire sharing was quantified using the overlap coefficient calculated on TCRB nucleotide sequences. This immuneACCESS table, as held by TCRdb, lists in-frame sequences with V and J called but not all clones. Of the missing ones, under half trace to an unresolved V gene in checked studies; the others have no known cause. The V and J calls and clone size were taken over from that table, and D and trimming were inferred from the DNA. Across this sample there are 150,000 to 170,000 clones, with around a tenth seen only once. Of the sample, approximately 0.46% is held by the ten largest clones.

Concerning this clone: Its antigen remains undetermined. No base qualities exist here, and no much larger clone lies one base off it.

Each donor gave one peripheral blood draw, averaging around 0.11 L, which was collected into heparinised tubes. Naive, central memory, regulatory and stem cell-like memory CD4+ T cells were sorted on a BD FACSAria II using a panel including CD45RO, CCR7, CD25, CD127, CD95 and CD27. A purity above 95% was achieved for all sorted populations. Right away, PBMCs were isolated by Lymphoprep density gradient centrifugation and were stained directly, with no culture step. Samples were stained and sorted in pairs, with one healthy donor and one patient per experiment, so that batch effects were minimized. Per the germline V gene, SGHTA is the CDR1 and FQGTGA is the CDR2. V is cut back by 3 bases and J by 6 bases, with 1 base in the junction unmatched. The CDR3 measures 14 amino acids from cysteine to phenylalanine. Only the CDR3 DNA stays, 42 bases, in frame from base 1.

The specimen sequenced was central memory CD4+ T cells from blood. This receptor chain uses TRBV7-3 and TRBJ2-1, with 11 middle bases fitting TRBD2. This TCR was recovered from a young man with type 1 diabetes. Read as DNA, the sequence is TGTGCCAGCAGCTTTAGCGGGAGGGTCAATGAGCAGTTCTTC. Translated, it gives CASSFSGRVNEQFF. The CDR3 plus the reference TRBV7-3 and TRBJ2-1 genes for the other parts give the full variable domain: GAGVSQTPSNKVTEKGKYVELRCDPISGHTALYWYRQSLGQGPEFLIYFQGTGAADDSGLPNDRFFAVRPEGSVSTLKIQRTERGDSAVYLCASSFSGRVNEQFFGPGTRLTVL.